The clone carrying this T cell receptor beta chain was detected only a few times. What it binds is not known. The sample belongs to a study of T-cell reconstitution after alpha-beta-depleted transplantation in children. General observations from the study: Fresh T-cell production supplied most of the T-cell counts and diversity seen one year after transplant.

The CDR3 consists of 15 residues. The V and J ends lost 4 bases and 6 bases, in that order; junction bases with no gene match: 5. Germline V gene sequence: CDR1 SGHTA, CDR2 FQGNSA. TCRbeta library preparation incorporated unique molecular identifiers. MiXCR, run by TCRdb on the PCR reads, gives a single entry per CDR3 protein. The table has 700,000 to 950,000 distinct CDR3 sequences, 16% seen once. The material was PBMCs, mostly from graft donor cells, obtained 360 days after TCRalphabeta/CD19-depleted stem cell transplant. The chain carries TRBV7-2 and TRBJ2-3, with TRBD2 matching 12 bases. The sequence was obtained from a male patient younger than 18 who had a stem cell transplant for acute lymphoblastic leukemia, so the T cells may come from the graft donor. The CDR3: CASSSTSGSSDTQYF. CDR3 nucleotides: TGTGCCAGCAGCTCGACTAGCGGGAGTTCGGATACGCAGTATTTT. Full variable domain (outside the CDR3, taken from reference TRBV7-2 and TRBJ2-3): GAGVSQSPSNKVTEKGKDVELRCDPISGHTALYWYRQSLGQGLEFLIYFQGNSAPDKSGLPSDRFSAERTGGSVSTLTIQRTQQEDSAVYLCASSSTSGSSDTQYFGPGTRLTVL.